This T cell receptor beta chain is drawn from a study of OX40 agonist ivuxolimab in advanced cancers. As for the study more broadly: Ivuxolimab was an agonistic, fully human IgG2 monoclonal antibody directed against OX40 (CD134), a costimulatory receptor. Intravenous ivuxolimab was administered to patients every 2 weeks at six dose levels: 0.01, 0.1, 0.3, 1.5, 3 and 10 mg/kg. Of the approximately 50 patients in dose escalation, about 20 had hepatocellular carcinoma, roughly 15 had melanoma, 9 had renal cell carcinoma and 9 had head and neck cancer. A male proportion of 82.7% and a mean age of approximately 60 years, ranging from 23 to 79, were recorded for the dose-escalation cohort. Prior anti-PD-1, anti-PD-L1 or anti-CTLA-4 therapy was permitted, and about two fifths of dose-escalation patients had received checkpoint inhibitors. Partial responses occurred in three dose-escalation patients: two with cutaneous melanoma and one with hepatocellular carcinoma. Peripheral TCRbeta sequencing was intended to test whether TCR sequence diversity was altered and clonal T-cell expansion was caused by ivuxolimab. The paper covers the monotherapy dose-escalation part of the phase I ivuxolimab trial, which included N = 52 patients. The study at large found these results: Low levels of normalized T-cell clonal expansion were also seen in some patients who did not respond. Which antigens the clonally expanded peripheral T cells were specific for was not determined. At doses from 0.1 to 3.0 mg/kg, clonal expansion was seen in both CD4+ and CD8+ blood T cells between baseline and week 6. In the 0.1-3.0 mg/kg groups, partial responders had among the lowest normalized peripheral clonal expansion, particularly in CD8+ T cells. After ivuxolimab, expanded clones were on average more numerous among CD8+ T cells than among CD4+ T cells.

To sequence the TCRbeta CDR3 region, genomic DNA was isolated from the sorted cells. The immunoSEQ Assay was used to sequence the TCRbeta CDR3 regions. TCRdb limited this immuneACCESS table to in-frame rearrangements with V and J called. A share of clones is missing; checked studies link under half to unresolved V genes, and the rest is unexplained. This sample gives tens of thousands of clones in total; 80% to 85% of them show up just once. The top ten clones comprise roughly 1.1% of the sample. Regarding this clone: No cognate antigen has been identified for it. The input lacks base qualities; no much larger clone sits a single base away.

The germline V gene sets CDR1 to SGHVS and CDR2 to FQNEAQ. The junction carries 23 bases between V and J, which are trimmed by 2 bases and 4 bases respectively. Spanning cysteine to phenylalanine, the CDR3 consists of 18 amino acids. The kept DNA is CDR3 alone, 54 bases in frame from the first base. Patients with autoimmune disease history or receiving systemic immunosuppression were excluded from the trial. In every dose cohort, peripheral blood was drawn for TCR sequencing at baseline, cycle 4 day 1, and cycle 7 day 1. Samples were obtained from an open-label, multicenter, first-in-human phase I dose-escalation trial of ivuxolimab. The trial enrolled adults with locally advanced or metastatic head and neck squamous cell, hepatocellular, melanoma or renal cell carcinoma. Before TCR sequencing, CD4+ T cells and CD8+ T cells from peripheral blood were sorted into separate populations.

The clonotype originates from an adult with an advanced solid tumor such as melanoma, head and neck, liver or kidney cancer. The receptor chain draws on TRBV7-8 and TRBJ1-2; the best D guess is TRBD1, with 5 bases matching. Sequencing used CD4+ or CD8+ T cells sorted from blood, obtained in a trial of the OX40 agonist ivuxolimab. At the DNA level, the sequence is TGTGCCAGCAGCTTAAAAGCCTCCGGTCAGGGTCCCCTCTATGGCTACACCTTC. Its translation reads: CASSLKASGQGPLYGYTF.